These 18 T cell receptor beta chains originate from one sample sequenced in a study of neurological immune-mediated disorders. Sample time point: longitudinal time-point 3. Each CDR3 protein is one row after TCRdb ran MiXCR on the 5' RACE reads. Of under 130,000 distinct CDR3 sequences listed, 9.5% to 14% are singletons. Sequencing was performed on PBMCs. These TCRs come from a female donor with HTLV-1-associated myelopathy (HAM/TSP).

This clonotype showed up many times. The CDR3 DNA reads TGTGCCAGCAGCCCCGGGGGAGCGTCAGATACGCAGTATTTT. Translating it yields CASSPGGASDTQYF. This chain links TRBV7-8 with TRBJ2-3; D is possibly TRBD2 (6 bases). The ends were cut back, 5 bases at V and 4 bases at J, with 13 bases in the middle. The CDR3 consists of 14 residues. The germline gives CDR1 SGHVS, CDR2 FQNEAQ. The variable domain in full, with the rest retrieved from reference TRBV7-8 and TRBJ2-3, is GAGVSQSPRYKVAKRGQDVALRCDPISGHVSLFWYQQALGQGPEFLTYFQNEAQLDKSGLPSDRFFAERPEGSVSTLKIQRTQQEDSAVYLCASSPGGASDTQYFGPGTRLTVL.

Ten or more counts support this clonotype. This chain uses TRBV5-1 with TRBJ2-6; D not resolved. Between the trimmed V and J ends, which lost 0 bases and 2 bases, there was a span of 6 bases. This CDR3 comprises 15 residues. CDR1 and CDR2 (germline): SGHRS, YFSETQ. The CDR3 is CASSLGQAGANVLTF. CDR3 DNA: TGCGCCAGCAGCTTGGGGCAGGCTGGGGCCAACGTCCTGACTTTC.

Ten or more counts support this clonotype. The chain uses TRBV9 and TRBJ2-3; D not certain. The CDR3 is made up of 13 amino acids. The germline gives CDR1 SGDLS, CDR2 YYNGEE. Trimming cost V 0 bases and J 5 bases, with 7 bases left between them. Here the CDR3 reads CASSVVLGDTQYF. CDR3 bases: TGTGCCAGCAGCGTAGTATTGGGAGATACGCAGTATTTT.

This clonotype was seen many times. The rearrangement uses TRBV7-2 and TRBJ2-3; unclear D gene. This CDR3 is 11 amino acids long. V dropped 7 bases and J dropped 4 bases, with 6 bases sitting between them. The V gene's germline CDR1 is SGHTA and CDR2 FQGNSA. The CDR3 is CASILADTQYF. The CDR3 coding sequence is TGTGCCAGCATCTTGGCAGATACGCAGTATTTT.

This clonotype was counted at least ten times. The gene calls are TRBV5-6 and TRBJ2-7; 8 bases are a match to TRBD2. V shed 1 base and J 4 bases; nucleotides not matched to a gene: 7. Germline V gives CDR1 SGHDT, CDR2 YYEEEE. The CDR3 covers 15 residues. The CDR3 here is CASSLSTSGRYEQYF. CDR3 DNA: TGTGCCAGCAGCTTGAGTACTAGCGGTCGATACGAGCAGTACTTC. The entire variable domain, with the rest obtained from reference TRBV5-6 and TRBJ2-7, is as follows: DAGVTQSPTHLIKTRGQQVTLRCSPKSGHDTVSWYQQALGQGPQFIFQYYEEEERQRGNFPDRFSGHQFPNYSSELNVNALLLGDSALYLCASSLSTSGRYEQYFGPGTRLTVT.

This clonotype was recorded at least ten times. The CDR3 DNA reads TGCAGTGCTAGATTGAACCCTCGGGATACGCAGTATTTT. This gives the protein CSARLNPRDTQYF. The V gene is TRBV20-1, the J gene TRBJ2-3; D is ambiguous. The CDR3 loop spans 13 amino acids. Germline assignment: CDR1 DFQATT and CDR2 SNEGSKA (reference sequence). Trimming stripped 2 bases from V and 6 bases from J, with 12 bases between.

This clonotype was detected many times. The V call is TRBV10-3, the J call TRBJ2-7; TRBD2 agrees at 12 bases. CDR1 and CDR2 from the germline V gene are ENHRY and SYGVKD. CDR3 size: 18 residues. V was pared by 3 bases and J by 0 bases, with 9 bases of the junction left unmatched. This CDR3 reads CAISDPASGGASSYEQYF. In DNA form, the CDR3 reads TGTGCCATCAGTGATCCAGCTAGCGGGGGGGCGAGCTCCTACGAGCAGTACTTC.

This clonotype came up many times. The rearrangement joins TRBV12-3 or TRBV12-4 to TRBJ1-6; 10 bases line up with TRBD1. CDR3 length: 14 amino acids. With 3 bases clipped from V and 9 bases from J, the junction kept 2 bases outside the gene matches. The CDR3 sequence: CASSFRDRGSPLHF. The CDR3 bases are TGTGCCAGCAGTTTCCGGGACAGGGGTTCACCCCTCCACTTT.

This clonotype came up many times. The V call is TRBV20-1, the J call TRBJ2-3, with 15 nucleotides matching TRBD2. Germline V gives CDR1 DFQATT, CDR2 SNEGSKA (reference sequence). The CDR3 length is 16 residues. Germline trimming cut 6 bases from V and 3 bases from J; bases unmatched to any gene: 7. Written as DNA, the CDR3 is TGCAGTGCCACGCGGACTAGCGGGGGGGCAACAGATACGCAGTATTTT. Translated, it gives CSATRTSGGATDTQYF.

This clonotype was counted ten times or more. V and J are TRBV20-1 and TRBJ2-1, with 10 bases that match TRBD1. The CDR3 covers 15 residues. V lost 0 bases and J lost 7; bases outside the gene matches: 6. Germline V gives CDR1 DFQATT, CDR2 SNEGSKA (reference sequence). The CDR3 DNA is TGCAGTGCTAGAGATCCAGGACAGGGGGTGAATGAGCAGTTCTTC. Residues: CSARDPGQGVNEQFF.

The table lists this clonotype with many counts. This chain uses TRBV5-1 with TRBJ2-5, with D hard to call. The CDR3 covers 14 residues. The V end was cut by 1 base, the J end by 1 base, with 8 bases between. The germline V gene has CDR1 SGHRS and CDR2 YFSETQ. The CDR3 reads CASSLMNSQETQYF. The DNA of the CDR3 is TGCGCCAGCAGCTTGATGAACAGCCAAGAGACCCAGTACTTC. Based on the CDR3 plus reference TRBV5-1 and TRBJ2-5, the full variable domain is KAGVTQTPRYLIKTRGQQVTLSCSPISGHRSVSWYQQTPGQGLQFLFEYFSETQRNKGNFPGRFSGRQFSNSRSEMNVSTLELGDSALYLCASSLMNSQETQYFGPGTRLLVL.

This clonotype showed up many times. This sequence joins TRBV5-1 and TRBJ1-4; 9 nucleotides align to TRBD1. CDR3 size: 15 residues. Looked up from germline, CDR1 is SGHRS and CDR2 is YFSETQ. V dropped 4 bases and J dropped 4; count of bases not matched to a gene: 5. The CDR3 region has the DNA TGCGCCAGCAGCACCCGGACAGGGGTTAATGAAAAACTGTTTTTT. Protein: CASSTRTGVNEKLFF.

The sample holds many counts of this clonotype. This chain links TRBV27 with TRBJ2-1, with D possibly matching TRBD2 (6 bases). Deletions cut 4 bases from V and 7 bases from J, with 8 bases between. Per the germline V gene, CDR1 is MNHEY and CDR2 is SMNVEV (reference sequence). CDR3 length: 12 residues. CDR3 region: CASSSRGNEQFF. CDR3 sequence (DNA): TGTGCCAGCAGTTCACGGGGGAATGAGCAGTTCTTC.

This clonotype was detected only a few times. V is TRBV7-8 and J is TRBJ2-7, with D uncertain. CDR3 length: 12 residues. CDR1 is SGHVS and CDR2 is FQNEAQ in the germline V gene. The germline V and J ends were trimmed by 0 bases and 9 bases, with 9 bases remaining between them. The CDR3 region has the DNA TGTGCCAGCAGCTTAGCGCTCGAAGGGCAGTACTTC. Translated, it gives CASSLALEGQYF.

This clonotype has at least ten counts. V and J are TRBV5-5 and TRBJ2-3; D gene unclear. The CDR3 has 14 amino acids. Germline lookup yields CDR1 SGHKS and CDR2 YYEKEE (reference sequence). V was shortened by 7 bases and J by 4 bases, with 16 bases between the two germline ends. CDR3 sequence reads: CASVVTQPPDTQYF. The CDR3 DNA reads TGTGCCAGCGTCGTAACCCAGCCCCCAGATACGCAGTATTTT.

The V and J genes are TRBV7-2 and TRBJ2-1, with 9 bases identical to TRBD1. The CDR3 is made up of 15 amino acids. V shed 5 bases and J 4 bases; nucleotides not matched to a gene: 6. Looked up from germline, CDR1 is SGHTA and CDR2 is FQGNSA. The CDR3 bases are TGTGCCAGCAGCCCCCCCGGACAGGGGTACAATGAGCAGTTCTTC. Its protein product is CASSPPGQGYNEQFF.

V is TRBV6-1 and J is TRBJ2-3, with a possible D match to TRBD1 (5 bases). The CDR3 extends over 16 amino acids. Germline V gene lookup returns CDR1 MNHNS and CDR2 SASEGT. V was clipped by 5 bases and J by 3 bases, with 18 bases between them. For the CDR3, the DNA is TGTGCCAGCAGTTCGCAACATGGGGCGCGTACAGATACGCAGTATTTT. Translation gives CASSSQHGARTDTQYF.

There are a few counts of this clonotype. CDR3 loop: CASSDGAPTQYF. The CDR3 bases are TGTGCCAGCAGCGACGGGGCCCCCACCCAGTACTTC. The chain uses TRBV7-2 and TRBJ2-5, with D perhaps assigned TRBD1 or TRBD2 (5 bases each). Germline V CDR1 and CDR2: SGHTA, FQGNSA. V was trimmed by 5 bases and J by 8 bases, leaving 12 bases between them. The CDR3 is 12 residues long.